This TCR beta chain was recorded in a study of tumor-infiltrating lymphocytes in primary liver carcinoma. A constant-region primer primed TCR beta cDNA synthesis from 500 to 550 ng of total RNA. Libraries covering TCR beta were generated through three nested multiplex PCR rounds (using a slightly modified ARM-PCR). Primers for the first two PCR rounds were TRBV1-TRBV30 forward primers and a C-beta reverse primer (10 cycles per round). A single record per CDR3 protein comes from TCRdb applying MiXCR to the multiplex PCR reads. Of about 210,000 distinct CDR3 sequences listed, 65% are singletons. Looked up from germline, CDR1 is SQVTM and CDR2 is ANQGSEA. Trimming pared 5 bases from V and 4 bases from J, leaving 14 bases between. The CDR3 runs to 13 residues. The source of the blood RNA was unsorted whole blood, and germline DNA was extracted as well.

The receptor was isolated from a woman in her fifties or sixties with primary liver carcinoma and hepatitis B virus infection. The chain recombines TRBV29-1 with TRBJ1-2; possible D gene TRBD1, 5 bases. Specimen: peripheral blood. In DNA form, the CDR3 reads TGCAGCGTTTGGATAGGGACCCCCTATGGCTACACCTTC. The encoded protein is CSVWIGTPYGYTF. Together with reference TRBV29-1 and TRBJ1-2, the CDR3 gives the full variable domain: SAVISQKPSRDICQRGTSLTIQCQVDSQVTMMFWYRQQPGQSLTLIATANQGSEATYESGFVIDKFPISRPNLTFSTLTVSNMSPEDSSIYLCSVWIGTPYGYTFGSGTRLTVV.